This record covers a single T cell receptor (beta chain). Its antigen is currently unknown. This sample was taken from a study of T cells in Graves' hyperthyroidism and ophthalmopathy. Broader study findings: Among thyroid clonotypes expanded above 0.001, most also appeared in blood.

RNA transcripts were the template for amplifying TCR beta CDR3 regions. An initial round of RT-PCR targeting the TCR CDR3 relied on the HTBI primer set. TCRdb re-derived calls from the multiplex PCR reads in MiXCR, one entry per CDR3 protein. Seen here are about 510,000 distinct CDR3 sequences, around 50% observed once, and the top ten hold around 47%. The CDR3 covers 13 residues. Trimming pared 6 bases from V and 7 bases from J, leaving 13 bases between. The TCR comes from an adult woman with Graves' disease, either hyperthyroidism or ophthalmopathy (not recorded which). The V and J genes are TRBV12-3 or TRBV12-4 and TRBJ1-5; D not certain. The sequencing sample was made of peripheral blood or thyroid tissue (not recorded which). CDR3: CASSFGRGQPQHF. CDR3 coding DNA: TGTGCCAGCAGCTTCGGACGGGGACAGCCCCAGCATTTT.